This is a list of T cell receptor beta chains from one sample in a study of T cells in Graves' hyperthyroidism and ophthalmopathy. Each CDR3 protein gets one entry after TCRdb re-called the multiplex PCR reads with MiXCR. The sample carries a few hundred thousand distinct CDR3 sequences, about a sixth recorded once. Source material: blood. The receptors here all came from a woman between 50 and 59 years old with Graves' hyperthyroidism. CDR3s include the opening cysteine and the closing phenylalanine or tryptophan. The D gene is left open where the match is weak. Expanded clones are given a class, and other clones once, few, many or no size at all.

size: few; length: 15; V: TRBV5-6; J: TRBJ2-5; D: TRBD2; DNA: TGTGCCAGCAGCTTACGGACTAGCGGAAAAGAGACCCAGTACTTC; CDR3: CASSLRTSGKETQYF
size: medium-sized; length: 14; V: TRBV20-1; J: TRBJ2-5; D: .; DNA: TGCAGTGCCCAACCGGCTCGGGAGTGGAAGACCCAGTACTTC; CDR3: CSAQPAREWKTQYF
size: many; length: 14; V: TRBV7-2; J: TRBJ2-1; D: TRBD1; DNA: TGTGCCAGCAGCTCGGGACAGGGCTTCAATGAGCAGTTCTTC; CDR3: CASSSGQGFNEQFF
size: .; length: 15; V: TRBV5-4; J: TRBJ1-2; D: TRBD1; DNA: TGTGCCAGCAGCGGACAGGGTGTCCTCAACGGTGGCTACACCTTC; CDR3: CASSGQGVLNGGYTF
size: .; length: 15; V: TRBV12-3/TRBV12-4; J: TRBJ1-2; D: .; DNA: TGTGCCAGCAGTTCGGGCTGGGGCACTAACTATGGCTACACCTTC; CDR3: CASSSGWGTNYGYTF
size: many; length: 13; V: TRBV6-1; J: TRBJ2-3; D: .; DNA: TGTGCCAGCAGTGAATACATACAGGATACGCAGTATTTT; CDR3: CASSEYIQDTQYF
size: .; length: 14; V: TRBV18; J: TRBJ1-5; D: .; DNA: TGTGCCAGCTCACCAGGGCAGGACGGACGACGCCGGCATTTT; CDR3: CASSPGQDGRRRHF
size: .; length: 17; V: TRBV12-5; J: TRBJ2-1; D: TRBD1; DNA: TGTGCTAGTGGTTTGGTAATCACCGGGACAGGTAGCAAGGAGCAGTTCTTC; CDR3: CASGLVITGTGSKEQFF
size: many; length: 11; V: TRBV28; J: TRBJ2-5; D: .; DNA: TGTGCCAGCAGACAACAAGAGACCCAGTACTTC; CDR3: CASRQQETQYF
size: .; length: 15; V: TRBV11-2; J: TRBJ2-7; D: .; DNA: TGTGCCAGCAGCTTATCTACGGACACCTACTACGAGCAGTACTTC; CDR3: CASSLSTDTYYEQYF
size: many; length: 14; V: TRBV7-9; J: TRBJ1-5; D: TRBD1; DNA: TGTGCCAGCAGCTTCAGGGGGTCCAATCAGCCCCAGCATTTT; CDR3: CASSFRGSNQPQHF
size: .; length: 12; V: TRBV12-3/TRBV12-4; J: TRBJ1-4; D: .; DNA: TGTGCCAGCAGGGGCTCCAGTGAAAAACTGTTTTTT; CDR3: CASRGSSEKLFF
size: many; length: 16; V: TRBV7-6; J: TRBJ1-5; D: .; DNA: TGTGCCAGCAGCCCCTCCCGGCAGAGTAGCAATCAGCCCCAGCATTTT; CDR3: CASSPSRQSSNQPQHF
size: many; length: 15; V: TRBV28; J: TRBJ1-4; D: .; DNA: TGTGCCAGCAGTTTGAAAACGGCCGGACAGGAAAAACTGTTTTTT; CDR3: CASSLKTAGQEKLFF
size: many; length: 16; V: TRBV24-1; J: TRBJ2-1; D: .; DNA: TGTGCCACCAGTGATGGCATCATTCGCTCCTACAATGAGCAGTTCTTC; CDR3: CATSDGIIRSYNEQFF
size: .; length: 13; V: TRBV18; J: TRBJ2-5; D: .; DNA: TGTGCCAGCTCACAGCAGGCGAAAGAGACCCAGTACTTC; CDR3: CASSQQAKETQYF
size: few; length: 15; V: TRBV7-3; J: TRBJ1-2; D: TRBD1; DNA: TGTGCCAGCAGCGTTACAGGGGGCGATGACTATGGCTACACCTTC; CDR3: CASSVTGGDDYGYTF
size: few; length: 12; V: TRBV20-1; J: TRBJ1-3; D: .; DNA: TGCAGTGCTAGAGACAGGGTGGACACCATATATTTT; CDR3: CSARDRVDTIYF
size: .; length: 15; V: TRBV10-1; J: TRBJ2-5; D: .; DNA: TGCGCCAGCAGTGACAGTCAACTCGCGGGAGAGACCCAGTACTTC; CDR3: CASSDSQLAGETQYF
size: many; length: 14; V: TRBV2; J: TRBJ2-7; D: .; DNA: TGTGCCAGCAGTGGTGGAGGGAGAAACTACGAGCAGTACTTC; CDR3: CASSGGGRNYEQYF
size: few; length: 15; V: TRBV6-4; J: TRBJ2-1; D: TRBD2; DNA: TGTGCCAGCAGTGACGGCGGGAGTGGCTACAATGAGCAGTTCTTC; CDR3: CASSDGGSGYNEQFF
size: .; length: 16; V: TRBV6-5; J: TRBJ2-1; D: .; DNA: TGTGCCAGCAGTTCCCTCACATCCCGGGGATCCAATGAGCAGTTCTTC; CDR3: CASSSLTSRGSNEQFF
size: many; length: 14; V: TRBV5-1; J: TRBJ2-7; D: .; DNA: TGCGCCAGCAAACACAGGGACATGACCTACGAGCAGTACTTC; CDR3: CASKHRDMTYEQYF
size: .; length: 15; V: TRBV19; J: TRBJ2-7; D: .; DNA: TGTGCCAGTAGCACGATCCGATTAGCCGGACACGAGCAGTACTTC; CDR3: CASSTIRLAGHEQYF
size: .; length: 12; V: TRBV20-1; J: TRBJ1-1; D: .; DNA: TGCAGTGCTCTCGCCAAGGGGGCTGAAGCTTTCTTT; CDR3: CSALAKGAEAFF
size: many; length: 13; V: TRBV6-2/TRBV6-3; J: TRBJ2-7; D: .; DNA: TGTGCCAGCAAACAGGGCGATAGACGAGAGCAGTACTTC; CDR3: CASKQGDRREQYF
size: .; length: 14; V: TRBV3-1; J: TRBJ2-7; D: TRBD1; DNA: TGTGCCAGCAGCCGCTGGGACAGGGTCAGCGAGCAGTACTTC; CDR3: CASSRWDRVSEQYF
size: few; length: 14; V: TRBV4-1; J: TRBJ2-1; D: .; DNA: TGCGCCAGCAGCCAATCCGTGGACAGTATTGAGCAGTTCTTC; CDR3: CASSQSVDSIEQFF
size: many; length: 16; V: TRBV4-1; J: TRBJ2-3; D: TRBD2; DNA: TGCGCCAGCAGCCAAGTAGCGGGAGGGCCTCCGGATACGCAGTATTTT; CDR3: CASSQVAGGPPDTQYF
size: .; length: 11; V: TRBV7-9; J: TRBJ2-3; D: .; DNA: TGTGCCAGCAGTCGAGGGAGGGGGAAGTATTTT; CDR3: CASSRGRGKYF
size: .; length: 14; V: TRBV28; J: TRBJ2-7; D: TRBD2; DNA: TGTGCCAGCAGTCCCCCGGGACTAGTGGTCGAGCAGTACTTC; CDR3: CASSPPGLVVEQYF
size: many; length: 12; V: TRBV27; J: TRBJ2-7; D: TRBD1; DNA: TGTGCCAGCAGTTTCGGACAGGGCGAGCAGTACTTC; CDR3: CASSFGQGEQYF
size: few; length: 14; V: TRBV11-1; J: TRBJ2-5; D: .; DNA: TGTGCCAGCAGCTTCGGGCTCTGGAGAGAGACCCGGTACTTC; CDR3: CASSFGLWRETRYF
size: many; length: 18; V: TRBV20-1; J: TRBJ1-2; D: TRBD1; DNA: TGCAGTGCTAGAACGCCACCTGGGACAGGGGATTTGAATTATGGCTACACCTTC; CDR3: CSARTPPGTGDLNYGYTF
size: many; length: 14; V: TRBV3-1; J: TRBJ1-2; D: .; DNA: TGTGCCAGCAGCCAAGTTCCACAGACAGATGGCTACACCTTC; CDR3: CASSQVPQTDGYTF
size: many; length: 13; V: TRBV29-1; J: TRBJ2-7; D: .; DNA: TGCAGCGTCCGGGCCTCTCCTGCCAACGAGCAGTACTTC; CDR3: CSVRASPANEQYF
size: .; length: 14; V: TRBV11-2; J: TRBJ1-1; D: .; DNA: TGTGCCAGCAGCTTAGCACAGATTAACACTGAAGCTTTCTTT; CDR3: CASSLAQINTEAFF
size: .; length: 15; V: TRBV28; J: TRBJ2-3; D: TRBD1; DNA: TGTGCCAGTCAACCGACAGGGCGATTCACAGATACGCAGTATTTT; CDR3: CASQPTGRFTDTQYF
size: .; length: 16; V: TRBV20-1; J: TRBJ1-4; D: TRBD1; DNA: TGCAGTGCATTTGCCGGGGACAGGGGTTTACGGGAAAAACTGTTTTTT; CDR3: CSAFAGDRGLREKLFF
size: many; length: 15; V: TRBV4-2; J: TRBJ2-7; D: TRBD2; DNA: TGTGCCAGCAGCCGCTCTAGCGGGAGCTCCTACGAGCAGTACTTC; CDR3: CASSRSSGSSYEQYF
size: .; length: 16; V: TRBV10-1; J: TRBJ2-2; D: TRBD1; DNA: TGCGCCAGCGGTCGATCCGGGACAGAGAACACCGGGGAGCTGTTTTTT; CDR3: CASGRSGTENTGELFF
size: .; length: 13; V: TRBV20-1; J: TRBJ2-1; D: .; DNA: TGCAGTGCTAGAGCGGCCGCTGGCAATGAGCAGTTCTTC; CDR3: CSARAAAGNEQFF
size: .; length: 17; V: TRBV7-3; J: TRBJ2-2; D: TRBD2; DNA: TGTGCCAGCAGCTTTACCGGGACTAGCCAGAACACCGGGGAGCTGTTTTTT; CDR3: CASSFTGTSQNTGELFF
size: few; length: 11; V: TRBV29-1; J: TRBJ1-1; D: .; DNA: TGCAGCGTTGAGGACCTCGAGGGAGCTTTCTTT; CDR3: CSVEDLEGAFF
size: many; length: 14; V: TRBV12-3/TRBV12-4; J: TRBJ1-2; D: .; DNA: TGTGCCAGCAGCCTTGGGGTGGCAGGCGATGGCTACACCTTC; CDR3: CASSLGVAGDGYTF
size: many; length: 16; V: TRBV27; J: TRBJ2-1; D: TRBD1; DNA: TGTGCCAGCAGCCACGGGGACAGGGTCTTTACTACTGAGCAGTTCTTC; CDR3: CASSHGDRVFTTEQFF
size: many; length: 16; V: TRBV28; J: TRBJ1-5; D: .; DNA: TGTGCCAGCAGTTTGCCCGGCGGAGGTAGCAATCAGCCCCAGCATTTT; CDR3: CASSLPGGGSNQPQHF
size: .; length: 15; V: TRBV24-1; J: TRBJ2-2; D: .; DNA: TGTGCCACCAAGTCGGCAGGAGGGCCCGCCGGGGAGCTGTTTTTT; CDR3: CATKSAGGPAGELFF
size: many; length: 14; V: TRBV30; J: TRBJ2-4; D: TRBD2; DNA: TGTGCCTGGAGTGGGGGGGGGGCCAAAAACATTCAGTACTTC; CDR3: CAWSGGGAKNIQYF
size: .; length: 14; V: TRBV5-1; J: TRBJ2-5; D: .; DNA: TGCGCCAGCAGCTTGCCAGGGAGCCAAGAGACCCAGTACTTC; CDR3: CASSLPGSQETQYF
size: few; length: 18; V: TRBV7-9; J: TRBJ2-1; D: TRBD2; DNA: TGTGCCAGCAGCTCTCCCTTGGGCGGGAGACGGTCCTACAATGAGCAGTTCTTC; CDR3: CASSSPLGGRRSYNEQFF
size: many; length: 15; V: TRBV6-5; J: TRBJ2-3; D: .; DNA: TGTGCCAGCAGTTACTATCCGAGATCCGTAGATACGCAGTATTTT; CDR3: CASSYYPRSVDTQYF
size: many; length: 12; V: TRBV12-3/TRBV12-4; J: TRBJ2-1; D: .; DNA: TGTGCCAGCAGTATGACTAGCAATGAGCAGTTCTTC; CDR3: CASSMTSNEQFF
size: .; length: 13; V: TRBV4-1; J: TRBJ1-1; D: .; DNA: TGCGCCAGCAGCCCCACAGGGTTCACTGAAGCTTTCTTT; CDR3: CASSPTGFTEAFF
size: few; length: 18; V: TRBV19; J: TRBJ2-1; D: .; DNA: TGTGCCAGTAGTTCCCACGGGGGACAGCCCAGCTCCTACAATGAGCAGTTCTTC; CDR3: CASSSHGGQPSSYNEQFF
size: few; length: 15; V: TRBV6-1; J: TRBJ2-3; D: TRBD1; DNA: TGTGCCAGTTCCGGGACAGGGGGTACAGCAGATACGCAGTATTTT; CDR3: CASSGTGGTADTQYF
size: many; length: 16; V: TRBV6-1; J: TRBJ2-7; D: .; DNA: TGTGCCAGCAGTGAAGAGGGAAACATGGGCGGGTACGAGCAGTACTTC; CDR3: CASSEEGNMGGYEQYF
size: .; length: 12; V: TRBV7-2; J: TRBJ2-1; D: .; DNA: TGTGCCAGCAGCCCCCAAAGACTTGAGCAGTTCTTC; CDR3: CASSPQRLEQFF
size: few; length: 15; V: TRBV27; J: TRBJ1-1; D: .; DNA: TGTGCCAGCAGTCCCACAGGTCCTATCTGGTCTGAAGCTTTCTTT; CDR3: CASSPTGPIWSEAFF
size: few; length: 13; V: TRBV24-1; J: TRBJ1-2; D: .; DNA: TGTGCCACCAGTGCAGACGGACCATATGGCTACACCTTC; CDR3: CATSADGPYGYTF